A single sample is the source of the 4 T cell receptor beta chains below, sequenced in a study of identical twins. TCRdb reprocessed the 5' RACE reads with MiXCR, giving one entry per CDR3 protein. The table records around 450,000 distinct CDR3 sequences, 14% of them present only once. The data were also submitted as part of a second study, on yellow fever vaccine responses in identical twins.

Sequencing was performed on CD4+ T cells sorted from blood. The receptors were gathered from a woman between 18 and 29 years old in good health.

This clonotype was picked up a small number of times. This sequence joins TRBV4-1 and TRBJ2-7; TRBD2 aligns across 7 bases. The germline V gene has CDR1 MGHRA and CDR2 YSYEKL. V dropped 0 bases and J dropped 0; count of bases not matched to a gene: 5. The CDR3 sequence is 16 residues long. CDR3 protein: CASSQEKRGRSYEQYF. The DNA of the CDR3 is TGCGCCAGCAGCCAAGAGAAGCGGGGTCGCTCCTACGAGCAGTACTTC.

V gene TRBV9 combines with J gene TRBJ2-5; TRBD1 matches at 12 bases. Germline V lookup: CDR1 SGDLS, CDR2 YYNGEE. The J segment lost 5 bases and the V segment lost 3 bases, leaving 8 bases of the junction unmatched. This CDR3 comprises 16 residues. This CDR3 is CASSGRDRGPRETQYF. The CDR3 DNA reads as TGTGCCAGCAGCGGCCGGGACAGGGGGCCCCGGGAGACCCAGTACTTC.

The gene calls are TRBV15 and TRBJ2-3; D is uncertain. Trimming removed 5 bases at V and 3 bases at J, with 9 bases between. The CDR3 is 13 residues long. The germline V gene has CDR1 LNHNV and CDR2 YYDKDF (reference sequence). CDR3 residues: CATSGRWTDTQYF. The CDR3 DNA sequence: TGTGCCACCAGCGGAAGATGGACAGATACGCAGTATTTT.

This clonotype showed up just a few times. The rearrangement uses TRBV5-1 and TRBJ1-1; D gene uncertain. CDR1 is SGHRS, CDR2 YFSETQ, per germline. This CDR3 contains 14 residues. V lost 0 bases and J 4 bases, leaving 10 bases between the germline ends. The CDR3 DNA reads TGCGCCAGCAGCTTGGATGTGGGGATCACTGAAGCTTTCTTT. Translation: CASSLDVGITEAFF.